A single sample is the source of the 10 T cell receptor beta chains below, sequenced in a study of cytomegalovirus exposure and HLA in healthy donors. This PCR relied on a set of 60 Vbeta primers and 13 Jbeta primers. Repertoires were generated with immunoSEQ multiplex PCR, while TCRdb's copy carries only in-frame clones and drops some. The data hold fewer than 120,000 clones, with around 80% observed a single time. Material: PBMCs. The origin of the receptors is a man aged 25 to 40 in good health and CMV-seropositive.

The rearrangement joins TRBV6-1 to TRBJ2-4, with a tentative D call TRBD1 (5 bases). The germline gives CDR1 MNHNS, CDR2 SASEGT. The CDR3 sequence is 14 residues long. V lost 1 base, J lost 5 bases, and 9 bases lay in between. CDR3: CASSEGWGQNIQYF. The CDR3 nucleotides read TGTGCCAGCAGTGAAGGCTGGGGCCAAAACATTCAGTACTTC.

V gene TRBV6-5 combines with J gene TRBJ2-5; D remains ambiguous. Germline CDR1 MNHEY, CDR2 SVGAGI. The ends were cut back, 5 bases at V and 4 bases at J, with 11 bases in the middle. The CDR3 contains 13 residues. The CDR3, as DNA: TGTGCCAGCAGTAGGTCAGGCAGAGAGACCCAGTACTTC. Amino acid sequence: CASSRSGRETQYF.

The V and J genes are TRBV9 and TRBJ1-2, with TRBD1 as a possible D gene (5 bases). The germline V and J ends were trimmed by 6 bases and 5 bases, with 14 bases remaining between them. Germline V gene sequence: CDR1 SGDLS, CDR2 YYNGEE. The CDR3 runs to 13 residues. The CDR3 protein is CASTGPRAYGYTF. CDR3 coding DNA: TGTGCCAGCACAGGGCCTAGGGCTTATGGCTACACCTTC.

The J gene is TRBJ1-1, the V gene TRBV2, with D possibly TRBD1 on 6 matching bases. CDR3 length equals 16 residues. CDR1 SNHLY and CDR2 FYNNEI come from the germline V gene. V lost 7 bases and J lost 10, with 28 bases in between. DNA of the CDR3: TGTGCCAGCATAAAGGATACAGGGCGGAAAACCTCGGGAGCTTTCTTT. Amino acids: CASIKDTGRKTSGAFF.

This clone was recorded a few times. V gene TRBV7-2 combines with J gene TRBJ2-7; D perhaps matches TRBD1 (5 bases). The CDR3 is 15 residues long. CDR1 is SGHTA, CDR2 FQGNSA, per germline. The V gene lost 1 base and the J gene lost 3 bases, with 13 bases spanning the gap. The CDR3 nucleotides are TGTGCCAGCAGCTTAGGTGCAGGGTCGAACTACGAGCAGTACTTC. As protein: CASSLGAGSNYEQYF.

The V and J genes are TRBV5-1 and TRBJ2-1, with 12 bases aligning to TRBD1. Unmatched junction bases numbered 6, after V lost 3 bases and J lost 8 bases. This CDR3 has 15 residues. The V gene's germline CDR1 is SGHRS and CDR2 YFSETQ. CDR3 DNA sequence: TGCGCCAGCAGCTCCGGGACAGGGGGCAGGGATGAGCAGTTCTTC. It is translated as CASSSGTGGRDEQFF.

The chain recombines TRBV14 with TRBJ1-2; 9 bases agree with TRBD1. The CDR3 is made up of 15 amino acids. The germline CDR1 and CDR2 sequences are SGHDN and FVKESK. J was trimmed by 5 bases and V by 3 bases; bases with no gene match: 7. The CDR3 loop reads CASSHHPGTGYGYTF. The CDR3 nucleotides are TGTGCCAGCAGCCACCACCCGGGGACAGGGTATGGCTACACCTTC.

A note on this clone: An end of the junction does not agree with germline; a read error may underlie this. This chain connects TRBV7-2 to TRBJ1-4; the D is unclear. CDR1 is SGHTA and CDR2 is FQGNSA in the germline V gene. CDR3 length: 12 residues. CDR3 protein: CSSSTPQEKLFF. CDR3 coding DNA: TGTTCCAGCAGTACGCCACAGGAAAAACTGTTTTTT.

This chain connects TRBV27 to TRBJ2-2, with D perhaps TRBD1 (8 bases). Germline CDR1 and CDR2: MNHEY and SMNVEV (reference sequence). CDR3 size: 16 residues. V lost 6 bases and J 4 bases, leaving 18 bases between the germline ends. This CDR3 reads CASRFTGGAVTGELFF. Here the CDR3 DNA reads TGTGCCAGCAGGTTTACAGGGGGGGCGGTCACCGGGGAGCTGTTTTTT.

The chain's CDR3 is CASSPPGTGTMSTNEKLFF. The CDR3 DNA reads TGTGCCAGCTCACCACCCGGGACAGGGACGATGTCAACTAATGAAAAACTGTTTTTT. The J gene is TRBJ1-4, the V gene TRBV18, with TRBD1 matching 9 bases. V shed 0 bases, J shed 0 bases, and the junction held 8 bases outside the gene matches. Germline V lookup: CDR1 KGHSH, CDR2 LQKENI. This CDR3 has 19 amino acids.